This T cell receptor (beta chain) was obtained from a study of PD-1 blockade in classical Hodgkin lymphoma. The time point here: cycle 4 day 1 (C4D1), after five to seven weeks of nivolumab. Patients all relapsed after autologous stem cell transplantation, and there was variation in brentuximab vedotin exposure. Trimming removed 4 bases from V and 3 bases from J, with 10 bases in between. The CDR3 totals 13 residues. The germline V gene has CDR1 ENHRY and CDR2 SYGVKD. Only in-frame clones appear in the TCRdb table, and some are missing; sequencing was by immunoSEQ multiplex PCR. The table records 35,000 to 50,000 clones, roughly 65% of them present only once.

This rearrangement joins TRBV10-3 to TRBJ2-7; no clear D. Specimen: peripheral blood mononuclear cells (PBMCs), collected before the fourth cycle of nivolumab. The receptor was derived from a human donor with classical Hodgkin lymphoma. CDR3 sequence reads: CAISVAKDYEQYF. Written as DNA, the CDR3 is TGTGCCATCAGTGTCGCGAAGGACTACGAGCAGTACTTC.